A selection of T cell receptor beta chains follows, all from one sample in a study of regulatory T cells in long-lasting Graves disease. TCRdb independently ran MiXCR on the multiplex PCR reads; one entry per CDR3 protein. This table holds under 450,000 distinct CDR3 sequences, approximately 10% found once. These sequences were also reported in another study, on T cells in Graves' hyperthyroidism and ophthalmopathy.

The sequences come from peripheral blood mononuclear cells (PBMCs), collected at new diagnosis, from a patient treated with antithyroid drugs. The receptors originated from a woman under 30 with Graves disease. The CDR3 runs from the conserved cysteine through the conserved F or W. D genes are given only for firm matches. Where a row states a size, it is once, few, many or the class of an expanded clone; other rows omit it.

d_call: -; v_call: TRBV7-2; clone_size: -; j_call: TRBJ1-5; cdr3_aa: CASSLVSQLGGQPQHF; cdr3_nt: TGTGCCAGCAGCTTAGTGTCCCAACTGGGCGGTCAGCCCCAGCATTTT
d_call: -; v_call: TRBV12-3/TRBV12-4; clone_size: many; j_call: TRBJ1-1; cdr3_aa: CASSVEENTEAFF; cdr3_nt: TGTGCCAGCAGTGTCGAAGAGAACACTGAAGCTTTCTTT
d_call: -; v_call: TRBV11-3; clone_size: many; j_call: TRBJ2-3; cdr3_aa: CASSLVGLTDTQYF; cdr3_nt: TGTGCCAGCAGCTTAGTAGGTCTCACAGATACGCAGTATTTT
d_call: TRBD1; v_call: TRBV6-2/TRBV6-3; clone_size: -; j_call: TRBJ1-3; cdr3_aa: CASSLTGVGGNTIYF; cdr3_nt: TGTGCCAGCAGTTTGACAGGGGTCGGCGGAAACACCATATATTTT
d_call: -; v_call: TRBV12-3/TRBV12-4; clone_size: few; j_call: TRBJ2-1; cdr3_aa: CASRWDDYNEQFF; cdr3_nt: TGTGCCAGCAGGTGGGACGACTACAATGAGCAGTTCTTC
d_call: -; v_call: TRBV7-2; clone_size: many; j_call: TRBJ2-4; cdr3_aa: CASSLLVSGAPRYF; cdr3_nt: TGTGCCAGCAGCTTACTAGTGTCGGGCGCCCCCCGGTACTTC
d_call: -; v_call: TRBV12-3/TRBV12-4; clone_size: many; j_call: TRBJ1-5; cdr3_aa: CASSLRGYQPQHF; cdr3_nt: TGTGCCAGCAGTTTACGGGGGTATCAGCCCCAGCATTTT
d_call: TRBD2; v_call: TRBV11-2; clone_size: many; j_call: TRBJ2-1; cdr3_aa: CASSLVASERGNEQFF; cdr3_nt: TGTGCCAGCAGCTTAGTAGCTTCCGAGCGGGGCAATGAGCAGTTCTTC
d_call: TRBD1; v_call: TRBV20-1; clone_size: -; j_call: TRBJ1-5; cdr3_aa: CSARQGINQPQHF; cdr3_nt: TGCAGTGCCAGACAGGGTATCAATCAGCCCCAGCATTTT
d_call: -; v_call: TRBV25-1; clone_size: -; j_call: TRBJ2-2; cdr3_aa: CASSVWVSGELFF; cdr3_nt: TGTGCCAGCAGTGTCTGGGTTTCCGGGGAGCTGTTTTTT
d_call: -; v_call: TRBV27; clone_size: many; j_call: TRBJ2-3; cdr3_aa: CASSFARVDRTDTQYF; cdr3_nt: TGTGCCAGCAGTTTCGCCAGGGTGGACCGCACAGATACGCAGTATTTT
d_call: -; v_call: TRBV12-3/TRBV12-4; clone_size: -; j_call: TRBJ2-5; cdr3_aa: CASSYSGLPATQYF; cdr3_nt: TGTGCCAGCAGTTACTCGGGACTGCCGGCGACCCAGTACTTC
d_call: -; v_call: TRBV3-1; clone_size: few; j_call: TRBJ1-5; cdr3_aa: CASSQDLGVWGASNQPQHF; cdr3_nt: TGTGCCAGCAGCCAAGATCTTGGGGTGTGGGGAGCCAGCAATCAGCCCCAGCATTTT
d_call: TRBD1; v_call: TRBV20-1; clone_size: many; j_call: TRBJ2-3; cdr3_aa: CSAVQGAADTQYF; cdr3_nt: TGCAGTGCAGTCCAGGGGGCAGCAGATACGCAGTATTTT
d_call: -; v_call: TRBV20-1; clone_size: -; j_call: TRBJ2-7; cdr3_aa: CSARDLVEEQYF; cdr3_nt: TGCAGTGCTAGAGATCTAGTGGAAGAGCAGTACTTC
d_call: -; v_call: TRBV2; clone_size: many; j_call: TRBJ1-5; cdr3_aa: CASDLSYSNQPQHF; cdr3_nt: TGTGCCAGCGATCTATCTTATAGCAATCAGCCCCAGCATTTT
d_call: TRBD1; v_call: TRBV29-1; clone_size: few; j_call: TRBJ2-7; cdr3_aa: CSVGATGGSYEQYF; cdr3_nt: TGCAGCGTAGGCGCGACAGGGGGCTCCTACGAGCAGTACTTC
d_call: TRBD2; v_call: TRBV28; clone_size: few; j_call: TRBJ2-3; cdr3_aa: CASSFTLAGLTDTQYF; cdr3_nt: TGTGCCAGCAGTTTTACACTAGCGGGGCTAACAGATACGCAGTATTTT
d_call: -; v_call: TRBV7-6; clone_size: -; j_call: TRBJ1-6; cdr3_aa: CASSLEELSYYNSPLHF; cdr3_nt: TGTGCCAGCAGCTTAGAGGAGTTGAGCTACTATAATTCACCCCTCCACTTT
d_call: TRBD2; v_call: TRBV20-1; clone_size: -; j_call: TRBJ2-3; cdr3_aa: CSARGGGRTDTQYF; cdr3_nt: TGCAGTGCTAGAGGCGGGGGGCGCACAGATACGCAGTATTTT
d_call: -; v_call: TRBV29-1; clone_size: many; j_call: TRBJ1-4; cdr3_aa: CSVEDSGSTNEKLFF; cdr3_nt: TGCAGCGTTGAAGACTCAGGGTCAACTAATGAAAAACTGTTTTTT
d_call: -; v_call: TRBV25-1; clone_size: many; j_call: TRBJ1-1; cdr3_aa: CASRRSVNTEAFF; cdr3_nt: TGTGCCAGCAGACGGAGCGTCAACACTGAAGCTTTCTTT
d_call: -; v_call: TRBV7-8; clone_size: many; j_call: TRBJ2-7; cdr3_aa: CASSLGADREQYF; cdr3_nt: TGTGCCAGCAGCTTAGGGGCGGATCGCGAGCAGTACTTC
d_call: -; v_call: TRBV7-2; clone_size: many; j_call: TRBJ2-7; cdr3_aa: CASSLDQISSYEQYF; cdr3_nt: TGTGCCAGCAGCTTAGACCAGATCAGCTCCTACGAGCAGTACTTC
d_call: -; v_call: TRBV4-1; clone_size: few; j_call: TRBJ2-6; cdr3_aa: CASSQESSFSGANVLTF; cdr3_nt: TGCGCCAGCAGCCAAGAGAGTTCGTTCTCTGGGGCCAACGTCCTGACTTTC
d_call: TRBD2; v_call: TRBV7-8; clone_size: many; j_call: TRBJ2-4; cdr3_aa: CASSPPTPGRTVPIQYF; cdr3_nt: TGTGCCAGCAGCCCACCCACGCCCGGGAGGACCGTCCCCATTCAGTACTTC
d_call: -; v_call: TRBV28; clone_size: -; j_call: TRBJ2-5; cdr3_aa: CASSLDSMGETQYF; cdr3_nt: TGTGCCAGCAGTTTAGACAGTATGGGAGAGACCCAGTACTTC
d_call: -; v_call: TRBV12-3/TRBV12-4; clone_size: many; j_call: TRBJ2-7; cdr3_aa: CASSLQEGTVAF; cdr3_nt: TGTGCCAGCAGCCTACAGGAGGGCACAGTAGCATTC
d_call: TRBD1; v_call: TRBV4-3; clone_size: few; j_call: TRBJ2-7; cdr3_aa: CASSQDRQGPTYEQYF; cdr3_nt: TGCGCCAGCAGCCAAGATAGACAGGGGCCAACCTACGAGCAGTACTTC
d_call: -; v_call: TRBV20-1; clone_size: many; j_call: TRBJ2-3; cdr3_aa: CSAGRDTSDTQYF; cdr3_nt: TGCAGTGCTGGAAGGGATACGAGTGATACGCAGTATTTT
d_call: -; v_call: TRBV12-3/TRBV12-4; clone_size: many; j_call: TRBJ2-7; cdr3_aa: CASSLTDSISYEQYF; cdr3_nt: TGTGCCAGCAGTTTAACCGACAGTATCTCCTACGAGCAGTACTTC
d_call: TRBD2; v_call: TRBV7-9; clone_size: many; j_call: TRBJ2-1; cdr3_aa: CASSSSSGLAGDNEQFF; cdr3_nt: TGTGCCAGCAGCAGTTCCTCGGGACTAGCGGGGGACAATGAGCAGTTCTTC
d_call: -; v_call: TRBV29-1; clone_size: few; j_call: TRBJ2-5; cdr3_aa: CSVDGSEGTQHF; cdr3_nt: TGCAGCGTTGATGGTTCCGAAGGGACCCAGCACTTC
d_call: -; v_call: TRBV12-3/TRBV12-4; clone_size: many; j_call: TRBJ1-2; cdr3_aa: CASSFASGANYGYTF; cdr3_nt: TGTGCCAGCAGTTTTGCCTCAGGAGCTAACTATGGCTACACCTTC
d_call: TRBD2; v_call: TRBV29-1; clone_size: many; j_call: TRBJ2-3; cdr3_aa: CSVRREAATDTQYF; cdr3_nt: TGCAGCGTGCGGCGGGAGGCGGCCACAGATACGCAGTATTTT
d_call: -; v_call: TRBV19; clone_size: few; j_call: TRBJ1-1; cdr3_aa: CASMRLGTEAFF; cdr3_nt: TGTGCCAGTATGCGTCTTGGCACTGAAGCTTTCTTT
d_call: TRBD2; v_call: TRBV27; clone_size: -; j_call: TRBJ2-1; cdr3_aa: CASSSEGRLAGSYNEQFF; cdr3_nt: TGTGCCAGCAGTTCGGAAGGACGACTAGCGGGTTCCTACAATGAGCAGTTCTTC
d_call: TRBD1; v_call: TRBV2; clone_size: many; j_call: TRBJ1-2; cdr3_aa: CASSPGDSVNYGYTF; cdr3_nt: TGTGCCAGCAGCCCTGGGGACAGTGTAAACTATGGCTACACCTTC
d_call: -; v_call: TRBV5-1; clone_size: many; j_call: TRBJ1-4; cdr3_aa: CASSASGSANEKLFF; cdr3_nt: TGCGCCAGCAGCGCCTCGGGCAGTGCTAATGAAAAACTGTTTTTT
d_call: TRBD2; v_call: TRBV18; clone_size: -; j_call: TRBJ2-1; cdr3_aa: CASSPQLALGTSGYSEQFF; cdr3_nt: TGTGCCAGCTCACCCCAACTCGCGTTAGGGACTAGCGGGTACAGTGAGCAGTTCTTC
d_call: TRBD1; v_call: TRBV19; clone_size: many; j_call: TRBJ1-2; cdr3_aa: CASSVRDRFLYGYTF; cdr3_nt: TGTGCCAGTAGTGTCCGGGACAGGTTTCTCTATGGCTACACCTTC
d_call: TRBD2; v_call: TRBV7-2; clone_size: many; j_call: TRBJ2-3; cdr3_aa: CASSLAGPSTDTQYF; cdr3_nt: TGTGCCAGCAGTTTAGCGGGGCCTAGCACAGATACGCAGTATTTT
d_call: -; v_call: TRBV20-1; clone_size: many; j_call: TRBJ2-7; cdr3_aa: CSARVRERYYEQYF; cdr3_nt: TGCAGTGCTAGGGTTCGGGAGAGGTACTACGAGCAGTACTTC
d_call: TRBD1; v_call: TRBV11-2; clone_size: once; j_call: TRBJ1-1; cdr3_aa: CASSPQQGSTEAFF; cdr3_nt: TGTGCCAGCAGCCCTCAACAGGGGTCCACTGAAGCTTTCTTT
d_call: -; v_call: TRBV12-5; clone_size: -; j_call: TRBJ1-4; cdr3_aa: CASGLGVEWVLGEKLFF; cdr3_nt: TGTGCTAGTGGTTTGGGTGTTGAATGGGTCCTTGGTGAAAAACTGTTTTTT
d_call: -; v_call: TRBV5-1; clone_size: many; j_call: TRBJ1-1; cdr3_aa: CASSNREPF; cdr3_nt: TGCGCCAGCAGCAACAGGGAGCCTTTT
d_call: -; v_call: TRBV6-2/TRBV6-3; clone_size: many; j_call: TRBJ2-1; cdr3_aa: CASSYNEQFF; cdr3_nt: TGTGCCAGCAGCTACAATGAGCAGTTCTTC
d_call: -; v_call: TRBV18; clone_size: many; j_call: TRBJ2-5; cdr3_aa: CASSPPNTRWETQYF; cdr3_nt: TGTGCCAGCTCACCCCCGAACACCCGGTGGGAGACCCAGTACTTC
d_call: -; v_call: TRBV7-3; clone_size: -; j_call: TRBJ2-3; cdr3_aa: CAGSQGWGVTDTQYF; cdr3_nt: TGTGCCGGCAGCCAGGGGTGGGGGGTCACAGATACGCAGTATTTT
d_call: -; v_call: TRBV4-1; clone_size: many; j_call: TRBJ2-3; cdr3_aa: CASSQVKYQGPTDTQYF; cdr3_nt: TGCGCCAGCAGCCAAGTCAAATACCAGGGGCCCACAGATACGCAGTATTTT
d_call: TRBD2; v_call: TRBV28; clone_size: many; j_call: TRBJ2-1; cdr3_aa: CASTPGRTPTYNEQFF; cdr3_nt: TGTGCCAGCACCCCCGGGAGGACACCGACCTACAATGAGCAGTTCTTC
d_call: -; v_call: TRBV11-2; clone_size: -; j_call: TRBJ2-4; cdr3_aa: CASSLEPENIQYF; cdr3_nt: TGTGCCAGCAGCTTGGAACCCGAAAACATTCAGTACTTC
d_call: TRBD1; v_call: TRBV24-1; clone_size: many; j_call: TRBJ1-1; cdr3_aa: CATRLGQGVFF; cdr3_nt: TGTGCCACTCGACTAGGACAGGGTGTTTTCTTT